These 30 T cell receptor beta chains originate from one sample sequenced in a study of T cells after yellow fever vaccination. TCRdb independently ran MiXCR on the 5' RACE reads; one entry per CDR3 protein. The data contain 200,000 to 300,000 distinct CDR3 sequences, 3.6% of them singletons. Sample: PBMCs, taken 15 days after the yellow fever booster vaccination. The receptors shown here come from a young man who received the YFV17D yellow fever vaccine.

In its sample, this clonotype was seen many times. This CDR3 reads CASSQDGHTGELFF. The CDR3 region has the DNA TGTGCCAGCAGCCAGGACGGACACACCGGGGAGCTGTTTTTT. The J gene is TRBJ2-2, the V gene TRBV5-4; no clear D. The V gene lost 4 bases and the J gene lost 3 bases, with 10 bases spanning the gap. Germline CDR1 is SGHNT and CDR2 is YYREEE (reference sequence). The CDR3 has 14 amino acids. Looking up the rest from reference TRBV5-4 and TRBJ2-2 gives the full variable domain: ETGVTQSPTHLIKTRGQQVTLRCSSQSGHNTVSWYQQALGQGPQFIFQYYREEENGRGNFPPRFSGLQFPNYSSELNVNALELDDSALYLCASSQDGHTGELFFGEGSRLTVL.

Many counts were recorded for this clonotype. V gene TRBV20-1 combines with J gene TRBJ2-1; 10 positions match TRBD2. Germline V lookup: CDR1 DFQATT, CDR2 SNEGSKA (reference sequence). The CDR3 extends over 13 amino acids. CDR3 in amino acids: CSGAGGPYNEQFF. CDR3 in DNA: TGCAGCGGAGCGGGGGGGCCCTACAATGAGCAGTTCTTC.

This clonotype occurred a few times. V gene TRBV7-7 combines with J gene TRBJ2-1; 7 nucleotides line up with TRBD2. V gave up 3 bases and J gave up 9 bases; unmatched junction bases: 11. The CDR3 is 15 residues long. Germline V CDR1 and CDR2: SSHAT, FNYEAQ (reference sequence). The CDR3 here is CASSLGGVRSSEQFF. CDR3 nucleotides: TGTGCCAGCAGCTTGGGGGGGGTACGGTCTTCTGAGCAGTTCTTC.

This clonotype was counted at least ten times. V and J are TRBV3-1 and TRBJ1-1; 8 nucleotides align to TRBD1. The CDR3 spans 15 residues. The V and J ends lost 1 base and 4 bases, in that order; junction bases with no gene match: 5. Germline CDR1 is LGHDT and CDR2 is YNNKEL (reference sequence). The CDR3, as DNA: TGTGCCAGCAGCCAAGGAACAGGGGGAGGCACTGAAGCTTTCTTT. It is translated as CASSQGTGGGTEAFF.

This clonotype has a count of ten or more. This chain uses TRBV7-3 with TRBJ2-5; tentative D call: TRBD2 (6 bases). The germline gives CDR1 SGHTA, CDR2 FQGTGA. The V end lost 5 bases, the J end lost 4 bases, and 11 bases lay between the germline ends. The CDR3 length is 13 residues. The DNA of the CDR3 is TGTGCCAGCAGCCCCGGGGGTACAGAGACCCAGTACTTC. Residues: CASSPGGTETQYF.

In this sample, this clonotype turned up many times. This chain connects TRBV7-2 to TRBJ2-5, with 15 bases identical to TRBD2. This CDR3 region has 18 residues. Losses at the gene ends were 5 bases for V and 5 bases for J; bases not matched to a gene: 12. Germline V gene data show CDR1 as SGHTA and CDR2 as FQGNSA. In DNA, the CDR3 is TGTGCCAGCAGCCCCCTTGGACTAGCGGGGGGGCTGTTGGAGACCCAGTACTTC. It specifies CASSPLGLAGGLLETQYF.

This clonotype has a count of ten or more. The genes are TRBV4-3 and TRBJ2-1; D may be TRBD1 or TRBD2 (5 bases each). V was cut by 1 base and J by 10 bases, with 14 bases left in between. Germline V gives CDR1 LGHNA, CDR2 YSLEER. CDR3 length equals 14 residues. The CDR3 is CASSQVSTGTEQFF. The CDR3, as DNA: TGCGCCAGCAGCCAAGTCTCCACTGGGACCGAGCAGTTCTTC.

Many counts were recorded for this clonotype. The chain employs TRBV12-3 or TRBV12-4 and TRBJ1-2; 9 nucleotides agree with TRBD1. The junction had 7 bases not matched to a gene; V was cut back by 6 bases and J by 8 bases. There are 13 residues in the CDR3. The CDR3 DNA follows: TGTGCCAGCAGCGCGGACAGGGGAAGGGGCTACACCTTC. This codes for CASSADRGRGYTF.

This clonotype was recorded many times. The rearrangement uses TRBV6-6 and TRBJ2-2, with D possibly matching TRBD2 (6 bases). V was shortened by 8 bases and J by 4 bases, with 17 bases between the two germline ends. This CDR3 contains 15 residues. Germline V gene sequence: CDR1 MNHNY, CDR2 SVGAGI (reference sequence). The CDR3 bases are TGTGCCAGCCAAATGATGGACGGGGGCACCGGGGAGCTGTTTTTT. Residues: CASQMMDGGTGELFF.

This clonotype showed up many times. The rearrangement uses TRBV7-3 and TRBJ2-2; 7 nucleotides align to TRBD2. CDR1 and CDR2 (germline): SGHTA, FQGTGA. This CDR3 contains 14 residues. With V trimmed by 6 bases and J by 7 bases, 8 bases remained unmatched. As DNA, the CDR3 is TGTGCCAGCAGGGCCGCGGGGGTGAACGGGGAGCTGTTTTTT. This encodes CASRAAGVNGELFF.

There are many counts of this clonotype. A junction end diverges from the germline sequence, so it may reflect a read error. The CDR3 DNA follows: TGTGCCAGCAGCGTTAGGAGGGAGGGTCGGGGCCCGCTGGGGCGTATCTTT. It is translated as CASSVRREGRGPLGRIF. J is TRBJ1-1 and V is TRBV11-2, with D tentatively TRBD1 (5 bases). CDR1 is SGHAT and CDR2 is FQNNGV in the germline V gene. The CDR3 spans 17 residues.

This clonotype was seen ten or more times. The V call is TRBV29-1, the J call TRBJ2-5, with TRBD1 identical over 7 bases. Germline CDR1 and CDR2: SQVTM and ANQGSEA. V was pared by 6 bases and J by 1 base, with 2 bases of the junction left unmatched. The CDR3 sequence is 12 residues long. The CDR3 sequence is CSVGTVQETQYF. Written as DNA, the CDR3 is TGCAGCGTCGGGACAGTCCAAGAGACCCAGTACTTC.

This chain joins TRBV28 and TRBJ2-7, with 8 bases fitting TRBD1. CDR1 is MDHEN, CDR2 SYDVKM, per germline. Trimming cost V 10 bases and J 4 bases; bases outside gene matches: 9. This CDR3 is built from 13 residues. The CDR3 nucleotides are TGTGCCACCTCCCTGGGACAGGCTTACGAGCAGTACGTC. Its protein is CATSLGQAYEQYV.

This clonotype has a count of ten or more. This chain links TRBV18 with TRBJ2-4, with 8 bases that match TRBD1. The length of the CDR3 is 19 residues. Germline V gene lookup returns CDR1 KGHSH and CDR2 LQKENI. The trim removed 4 bases at V and 1 base at J, leaving 15 bases unmatched. The CDR3 here is CASSRIEQGVGVAKNIQYF. CDR3 DNA sequence: TGTGCCAGCTCACGGATCGAACAGGGGGTTGGAGTTGCCAAAAACATTCAGTACTTC.

To note about this clonotype: A read error is possible here, since a much larger clone lies one base away. V is TRBV6-6 and J is TRBJ2-3; 7 bases match TRBD2. Germline lookup yields CDR1 MNHNY and CDR2 SVGAGI (reference sequence). The length of the CDR3 is 14 residues. The ends lost 4 bases at V and 7 bases at J; junction bases unmatched: 8. As DNA, the CDR3 is TGTGCCAGCAGTTGGGGGGGTACCGGGTATACGCAGTATTTT. Its translation is CASSWGGTGYTQYF.

This clonotype showed up many times. The chain is built from TRBV4-3 and TRBJ1-2, with D uncertain. The CDR3 extends over 13 amino acids. The germline gives CDR1 LGHNA, CDR2 YSLEER. Trimming cost V 0 bases and J 7 bases, with 9 bases left between them. The CDR3 DNA reads as TGCGCCAGCAGCCAAGACCTCGGAGTTGGCTACACCTTC. Translating gives CASSQDLGVGYTF.

This clonotype was found many times. The rearrangement joins TRBV29-1 to TRBJ1-1; D remains ambiguous. V was cut by 8 bases and J by 1 base, with 8 bases left in between. Looked up from germline, CDR1 is SQVTM and CDR2 is ANQGSEA. The CDR3 has 11 amino acids. Here the CDR3 reads CSIYRNTEAFF. The CDR3 DNA reads as TGCAGCATATACAGGAACACTGAAGCTTTCTTT.

This clonotype showed up many times. This chain uses TRBV5-1 with TRBJ2-3; D tentatively reads TRBD1 or TRBD2 (5 bases each). V was cut by 4 bases and J by 6 bases, with 15 bases left in between. The CDR3 has 14 residues. Germline V CDR1 and CDR2: SGHRS, YFSETQ. The DNA for the CDR3 is TGCGCCAGCAGCACCGGGACCCTGGGGGATACGCAGTATTTT. Translating gives CASSTGTLGDTQYF. The entire variable domain, with the rest obtained from reference TRBV5-1 and TRBJ2-3, is as follows: KAGVTQTPRYLIKTRGQQVTLSCSPISGHRSVSWYQQTPGQGLQFLFEYFSETQRNKGNFPGRFSGRQFSNSRSEMNVSTLELGDSALYLCASSTGTLGDTQYFGPGTRLTVL.

This clonotype was seen repeatedly, ten times or more. The gene calls are TRBV6-6 and TRBJ2-3; D unresolved. V was cut by 5 bases and J by 9 bases, with 9 bases left in between. Germline lookup yields CDR1 MNHNY and CDR2 SVGAGI (reference sequence). This CDR3 comprises 11 residues. The CDR3 nucleotides are TGTGCCAGCAGTCCCCCGGGCACGCAGTATTTT. Translated: CASSPPGTQYF.

Ten or more counts support this clonotype. The rearrangement joins TRBV12-3 or TRBV12-4 to TRBJ1-2, with 8 positions matching TRBD1. The CDR3 runs 13 residues. With 4 bases clipped from V and 7 bases from J, the junction kept 5 bases outside the gene matches. The CDR3: CASSSTGEPGYTF. The CDR3 nucleotides are TGTGCCAGCAGTTCGACAGGGGAGCCTGGCTACACCTTC.

The chain's CDR3 is CASSRSQATNEKLFF. CDR3 nucleotides: TGTGCCAGCAGTAGGTCACAGGCAACTAATGAAAAACTGTTTTTT. V gene TRBV7-2 combines with J gene TRBJ1-4; D possibly corresponds to TRBD1 (5 bases). Per germline, CDR1 SGHTA and CDR2 FQGNSA. The CDR3 consists of 15 residues. The ends were cut back, 6 bases at V and 0 bases at J, with 11 bases in the middle.

At least ten counts were recorded for this clonotype. The V gene is TRBV20-1, the J gene TRBJ2-1, with D possibly being TRBD2 (6 bases). The CDR3 consists of 15 residues. Between the trimmed V and J ends, which lost 6 bases and 0 bases, there was a span of 15 bases. The germline V gene has CDR1 DFQATT and CDR2 SNEGSKA (reference sequence). The CDR3 nucleotides read TGCAGTGCCCGGACTACAGCGAGCTCCTACAATGAGCAGTTCTTC. Its protein is CSARTTASSYNEQFF.

At least ten counts were recorded for this clonotype. The gene calls are TRBV7-9 and TRBJ1-6; a weak D match, TRBD1 (5 bases). This CDR3 comprises 15 residues. CDR1 and CDR2 from the germline V gene are SEHNR and FQNEAQ (reference sequence). Between the trimmed V and J ends, which lost 0 bases and 7 bases, there was a span of 10 bases. The CDR3 coding sequence is TGTGCCAGCAGCTTAGCGTGGGGGGAAAATTCACCCCTCCACTTT. Its translation: CASSLAWGENSPLHF.

This clonotype appeared many times. The rearrangement joins TRBV7-9 to TRBJ1-1; tentatively, D is TRBD1 (6 bases). The CDR3 length is 12 residues. The ends were cut back, 5 bases at V and 9 bases at J, with 13 bases in the middle. From germline, CDR1 is SEHNR and CDR2 FQNEAQ (reference sequence). The CDR3 sequence is CASSRRDIQAFF. CDR3 coding DNA: TGTGCCAGCAGCCGGAGGGACATTCAAGCTTTCTTT. Filled out from reference TRBV7-9 and TRBJ1-1, the complete variable domain reads DTGVSQNPRHKITKRGQNVTFRCDPISEHNRLYWYRQTLGQGPEFLTYFQNEAQLEKSRLLSDRFSAERPKGSFSTLEIQRTEQGDSAMYLCASSRRDIQAFFGQGTRLTVV.

This clonotype was observed at least ten times. CDR3 nucleotide sequence: TGTGCCAGCAGCCCTTATGACAGGGGAGTTGGCTACACCTTC. Translated, it gives CASSPYDRGVGYTF. The rearrangement links TRBV9 to TRBJ1-2, with TRBD1 matching 8 bases. Germline CDR1 and CDR2: SGDLS and YYNGEE. V trimming: 4 bases; J trimming: 7 bases; junction bases outside the gene matches: 9. The CDR3 consists of 14 residues.

This clonotype was found many times. The V and J genes are TRBV28 and TRBJ1-2; 12 bases are shared with TRBD1. The CDR3 runs 15 residues. J lost 1 base, V lost 8 bases, and 5 bases had no gene match. Germline CDR1 MDHEN, CDR2 SYDVKM. In DNA, the CDR3 is TGTGCCAGCGGGACAGGGGGCACTTTTAACTATGGCTACACCTTC. It specifies CASGTGGTFNYGYTF.

This clonotype was recorded many times. The J gene is TRBJ1-2, the V gene TRBV20-1, with D possibly TRBD1 on 5 matching bases. CDR3 length: 14 residues. V was cut by 0 bases and J by 4 bases, with 12 bases left in between. The germline CDR1 and CDR2 sequences are DFQATT and SNEGSKA (reference sequence). CDR3 region: CSAREGGYSYGYTF. The CDR3 DNA sequence: TGCAGTGCTAGAGAGGGGGGGTACAGCTATGGCTACACCTTC.

This clonotype was observed at least ten times. The chain carries TRBV28 and TRBJ2-3; TRBD1 matches at 11 bases. Germline CDR1 reads MDHEN; CDR2 reads SYDVKM. With V trimmed by 6 bases and J by 2 bases, 7 bases remained unmatched. The CDR3 is 16 residues long. The CDR3 reads CASRSGQGAPTDTQYF. The CDR3 DNA sequence: TGTGCCAGCAGGAGCGGACAGGGGGCGCCCACAGATACGCAGTATTTT.

This clonotype has ten or more counts. CDR3 residues: CASSSPGDRIYNEQFF. The CDR3 DNA sequence: TGTGCCAGCAGCTCGCCCGGGGACAGGATATACAATGAGCAGTTCTTC. V and J are TRBV12-3 or TRBV12-4 and TRBJ2-1; 8 bases fit TRBD1. The CDR3 is made up of 16 amino acids. J gave up 4 bases and V 6 bases, and 11 bases lay outside the gene matches.

This clonotype was counted at least ten times. The rearrangement uses TRBV20-1 and TRBJ1-1; TRBD1 matches 9 bases. This CDR3 has 15 residues. The germline CDR1 and CDR2 sequences are DFQATT and SNEGSKA (reference sequence). Unmatched junction bases numbered 6, after V lost 0 bases and J lost 4 bases. For the CDR3, the DNA is TGCAGTGCTAGAGATGTCGGGACAGGGAGCACTGAAGCTTTCTTT. Its translation is CSARDVGTGSTEAFF.